Below, 17 T cell receptor beta chains from the same sample are listed, as sequenced in a study of T cells in Graves' hyperthyroidism and ophthalmopathy. Regions amplified from RNA transcripts were the TCR beta CDR3 regions. First-round RT-PCR with HTBI primers amplified the TCR CDR3 region. TCRdb itself ran the multiplex PCR reads through MiXCR, one entry per CDR3 protein. The data show approximately 600,000 distinct CDR3 sequences, 15% to 20% seen once. The sequencing input was blood. These receptors were taken from a woman between 25 and 40 years old with Graves' hyperthyroidism.

This clonotype showed up many times. J is TRBJ2-1 and V is TRBV28; the D is unclear. V dropped 1 base and J dropped 10 bases, with 14 bases sitting between them. The CDR3 sequence is 14 residues long. Germline assignment: CDR1 MDHEN and CDR2 SYDVKM. DNA for the CDR3: TGTGCCAGCAGTTTATTAAGGGCCCCCATGGAGCAGTTCTTC. It is translated as CASSLLRAPMEQFF.

The sample holds many counts of this clonotype. V usage is TRBV28 and J usage is TRBJ1-2; D remains ambiguous. V lost 6 bases, J lost 3 bases, and 14 bases lay in between. Looked up from germline, CDR1 is MDHEN and CDR2 is SYDVKM. The length of the CDR3 is 14 residues. The CDR3 reads CASSLIPEDYGYTF. The CDR3 nucleotides are TGTGCCAGCAGCTTGATTCCGGAAGACTATGGCTACACCTTC.

In this sample, this clonotype turned up a few times. The chain recombines TRBV28 with TRBJ2-4; 11 nucleotides line up with TRBD1. The CDR3 sequence is 18 residues long. Trimming took 5 bases from V and 6 from J; bases not matched to a gene: 15. Germline assignment: CDR1 MDHEN and CDR2 SYDVKM. As DNA, the CDR3 is TGTGCCAGCAGTACTTTCCGGACAGGGGGCGCTTCTGTAAACATTCAGTACTTC. This sequence encodes CASSTFRTGGASVNIQYF.

This clonotype turned up a few times. This chain links TRBV20-1 with TRBJ2-6, with 7 bases matching TRBD2. Trimming took 0 bases from V and 0 from J; bases not matched to a gene: 5. The germline V gene encodes CDR1 DFQATT and CDR2 SNEGSKA (reference sequence). The CDR3 contains 17 residues. The CDR3 here is CSARDGLADSGANVLTF. The CDR3 DNA is TGCAGTGCTAGAGATGGTCTAGCGGACTCTGGGGCCAACGTCCTGACTTTC.

This clonotype came up a few times. The V gene is TRBV4-1, the J gene TRBJ1-2, with unresolved D. Germline lookup yields CDR1 MGHRA and CDR2 YSYEKL. The CDR3 has 13 amino acids. The ends were cut back, 1 base at V and 8 bases at J, with 11 bases in the middle. The CDR3 is CASSQAGSWGYTF. CDR3 bases: TGCGCCAGCAGCCAAGCGGGTTCGTGGGGCTACACCTTC.

This clonotype occurred many times. This CDR3 is CASSQGGRGRTEAFF. The CDR3 region has the DNA TGCGCCAGCAGCCAAGGGGGCAGGGGAAGGACTGAAGCTTTCTTT. The chain links TRBV4-1 to TRBJ1-1; the D gene is possibly TRBD1 (6 bases). Trimming left V 1 base short and J 5 bases short, with 14 bases between. In germline, CDR1 is MGHRA, CDR2 YSYEKL. CDR3 length: 15 amino acids.

The CDR3 DNA reads TGTGCCAGCAGTTTACTTGGGGGGATCGGGGAGCTGTTTTTT. Encoded protein: CASSLLGGIGELFF. J is TRBJ2-2 and V is TRBV28; maybe TRBD2 (6 bases). The V gene lost 2 bases and the J gene lost 7 bases, with 11 bases spanning the gap. The CDR3 runs 14 residues. Germline CDR1 and CDR2: MDHEN and SYDVKM.

This clonotype was counted ten times or more. The chain joins TRBV5-1 to TRBJ1-2, with a possible D match to TRBD1 (5 bases). The germline V gene has CDR1 SGHRS and CDR2 YFSETQ. V was clipped by 5 bases and J by 2 bases, with 13 bases between them. This CDR3 comprises 14 residues. CDR3 DNA: TGCGCCAGCAGAGATACAGGCTCGAACTATGGCTACACCTTC. Translated: CASRDTGSNYGYTF.

This chain joins TRBV15 and TRBJ2-1; possible D gene TRBD2, 5 bases. CDR1 LNHNV and CDR2 YYDKDF come from the germline V gene (reference sequence). The CDR3 is made up of 16 amino acids. V dropped 5 bases and J dropped 5 bases, with 19 bases sitting between them. The CDR3 nucleotides are TGTGCCACCAGCCACCTAACTCGGGGTGGTCACAATGAGCAGTTCTTC. Translation: CATSHLTRGGHNEQFF.

This clonotype was recorded many times. This chain connects TRBV28 to TRBJ2-5; 9 nucleotides align to TRBD2. V trimming: 3 bases; J trimming: 4 bases; junction bases outside the gene matches: 6. Germline V gene data show CDR1 as MDHEN and CDR2 as SYDVKM. The CDR3 consists of 15 residues. CDR3 nucleotide sequence: TGTGCCAGCAGTTTGGCGGGAGGGCCGGGAGAGACCCAGTACTTC. It yields the protein CASSLAGGPGETQYF.

This clonotype appeared many times. The chain recombines TRBV20-1 with TRBJ2-1; D not certain. V shed 6 bases and J shed 0 bases, with 3 bases lying between them. The germline V gene has CDR1 DFQATT and CDR2 SNEGSKA (reference sequence). This CDR3 has 11 residues. CDR3: CSALSYNEQFF. The CDR3 DNA reads as TGCAGTGCCCTCTCCTACAATGAGCAGTTCTTC.

This clonotype was counted many times. The rearrangement joins TRBV7-3 to TRBJ2-3; 9 bases map to TRBD1. This CDR3 contains 12 residues. Germline CDR1 reads SGHTA; CDR2 reads FQGTGA. Trimming cost V 6 bases and J 6 bases; bases outside gene matches: 1. The CDR3 DNA follows: TGTGCCAGCAGAGGACAGGGGGATACGCAGTATTTT. Protein product: CASRGQGDTQYF.

This sequence joins TRBV19 and TRBJ1-2; D ambiguous. The CDR3 loop spans 13 amino acids. V lost 5 bases and J 5 bases, leaving 12 bases between the germline ends. In germline, CDR1 is LNHDA, CDR2 SQIVND (reference sequence). The CDR3 here is CASSRTEGYGYTF. The CDR3 DNA reads TGTGCCAGTAGTCGGACTGAGGGATATGGCTACACCTTC. The full variable domain, with the rest looked up from reference TRBV19 and TRBJ1-2, is DGGITQSPKYLFRKEGQNVTLSCEQNLNHDAMYWYRQDPGQGLRLIYYSQIVNDFQKGDIAEGYSVSREKKESFPLTVTSAQKNPTAFYLCASSRTEGYGYTFGSGTRLTVV.

This clonotype showed up just a few times. This chain uses TRBV19 with TRBJ2-1, with D perhaps matching TRBD2 (6 bases). The CDR3 loop spans 15 amino acids. The V end lost 7 bases, the J end lost 5 bases, and 18 bases lay between the germline ends. From germline, CDR1 is LNHDA and CDR2 SQIVND (reference sequence). CDR3 DNA: TGTGCCAGTACCCAGGAGGGAGGAGACGACAATGAGCAGTTCTTC. Its protein product is CASTQEGGDDNEQFF.

This clonotype was detected many times. The V call is TRBV20-1, the J call TRBJ1-2; no reliable D call. With 3 bases removed from V and 0 bases from J, the gap between germline ends came to 11 bases. Germline V gene data show CDR1 as DFQATT and CDR2 as SNEGSKA (reference sequence). The CDR3 loop spans 14 amino acids. The CDR3 reads CSARARLANYGYTF. The CDR3 coding sequence is TGCAGTGCTAGGGCTCGATTGGCTAACTATGGCTACACCTTC.

This clonotype was recorded a few times. For the CDR3, the DNA is TGTGCCATACGCCGGGACTCAGTTTTCTACAATGAGCAGTTCTTC. It translates to CAIRRDSVFYNEQFF. This rearrangement joins TRBV6-2 or TRBV6-3 to TRBJ2-1; maybe TRBD2 (6 bases). Germline CDR1 MNHEY, CDR2 SVGEGT. The CDR3 has 15 amino acids. Between the trimmed V and J ends, which lost 10 bases and 3 bases, there was a span of 19 bases.

DNA of the CDR3: TGTGCCAGCAGTTATGGCTTGGGGGCCTACGAGCAGTACTTC. Its translation is CASSYGLGAYEQYF. The chain uses TRBV6-1 and TRBJ2-7; either TRBD1 or TRBD2 may supply D (5 bases each). This CDR3 is 14 amino acids long. Trimming pared 5 bases from V and 2 bases from J, leaving 13 bases between. CDR1 MNHNS and CDR2 SASEGT come from the germline V gene.